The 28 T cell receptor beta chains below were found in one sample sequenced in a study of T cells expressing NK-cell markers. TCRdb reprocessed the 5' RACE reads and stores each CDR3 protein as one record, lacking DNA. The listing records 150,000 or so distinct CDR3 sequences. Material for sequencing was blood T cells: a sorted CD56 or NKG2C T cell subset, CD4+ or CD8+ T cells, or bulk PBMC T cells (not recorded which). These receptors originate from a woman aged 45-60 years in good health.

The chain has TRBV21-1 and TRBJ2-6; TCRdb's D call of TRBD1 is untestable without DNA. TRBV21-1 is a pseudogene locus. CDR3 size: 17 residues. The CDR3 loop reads CASSFRTGNPGANVLTF.

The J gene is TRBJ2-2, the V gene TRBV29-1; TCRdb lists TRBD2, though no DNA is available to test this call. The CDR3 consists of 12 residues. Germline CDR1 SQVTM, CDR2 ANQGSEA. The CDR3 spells CSVESGTGELFF.

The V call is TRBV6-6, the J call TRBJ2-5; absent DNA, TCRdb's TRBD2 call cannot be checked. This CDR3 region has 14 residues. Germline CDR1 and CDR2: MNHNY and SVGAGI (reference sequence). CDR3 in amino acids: CASSPRTSEETQYF.

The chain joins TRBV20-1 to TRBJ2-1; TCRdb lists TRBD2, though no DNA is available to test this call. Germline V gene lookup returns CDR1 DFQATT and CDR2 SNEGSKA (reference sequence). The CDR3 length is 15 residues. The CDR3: CSARGLAGGINEQFF.

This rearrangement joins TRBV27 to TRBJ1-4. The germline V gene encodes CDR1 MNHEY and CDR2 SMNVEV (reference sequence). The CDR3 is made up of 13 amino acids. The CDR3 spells CASSNLRKEKLFF.

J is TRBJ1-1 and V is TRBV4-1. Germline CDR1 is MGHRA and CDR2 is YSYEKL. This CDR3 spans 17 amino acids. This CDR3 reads CASSQVSDWGMNTEAFF.

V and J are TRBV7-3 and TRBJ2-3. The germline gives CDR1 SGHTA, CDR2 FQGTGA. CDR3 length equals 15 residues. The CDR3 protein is CASSSTGASTDTQYF.

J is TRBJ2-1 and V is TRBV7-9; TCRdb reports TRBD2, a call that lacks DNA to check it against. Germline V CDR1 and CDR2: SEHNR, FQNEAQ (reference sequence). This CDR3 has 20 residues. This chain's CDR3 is CANDVLAGANQGVLYNEQFF. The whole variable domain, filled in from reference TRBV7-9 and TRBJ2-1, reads DTGVSQNPRHKITKRGQNVTFRCDPISEHNRLYWYRQTLGQGPEFLTYFQNEAQLEKSRLLSDRFSAERPKGSFSTLEIQRTEQGDSAMYLCANDVLAGANQGVLYNEQFFGPGTRLTVL.

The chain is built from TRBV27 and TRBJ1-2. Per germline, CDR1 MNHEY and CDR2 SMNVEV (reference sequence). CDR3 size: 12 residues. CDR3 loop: CASRSSNYGYTF.

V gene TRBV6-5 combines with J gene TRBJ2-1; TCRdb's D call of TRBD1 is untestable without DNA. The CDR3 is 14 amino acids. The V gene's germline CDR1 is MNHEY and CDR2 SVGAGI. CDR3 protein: CATKPGTGAHEQFF.

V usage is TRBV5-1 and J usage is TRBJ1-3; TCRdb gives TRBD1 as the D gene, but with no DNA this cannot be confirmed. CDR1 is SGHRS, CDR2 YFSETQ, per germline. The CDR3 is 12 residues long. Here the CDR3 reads CASSPTGLTIYF. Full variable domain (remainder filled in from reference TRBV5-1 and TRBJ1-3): KAGVTQTPRYLIKTRGQQVTLSCSPISGHRSVSWYQQTPGQGLQFLFEYFSETQRNKGNFPGRFSGRQFSNSRSEMNVSTLELGDSALYLCASSPTGLTIYFGEGSWLTVV.

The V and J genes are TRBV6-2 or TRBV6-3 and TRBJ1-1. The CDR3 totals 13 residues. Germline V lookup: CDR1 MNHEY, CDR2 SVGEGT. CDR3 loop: CASSFAGSTEAFF.

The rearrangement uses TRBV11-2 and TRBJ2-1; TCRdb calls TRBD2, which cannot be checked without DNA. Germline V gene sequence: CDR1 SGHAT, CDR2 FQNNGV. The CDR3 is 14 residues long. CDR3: CASSSALAGGVQFF.

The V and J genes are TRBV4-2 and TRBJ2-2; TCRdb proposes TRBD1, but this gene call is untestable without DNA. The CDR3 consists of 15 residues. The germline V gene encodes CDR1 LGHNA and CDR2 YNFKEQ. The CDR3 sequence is CASSHDQNRAGELFF.

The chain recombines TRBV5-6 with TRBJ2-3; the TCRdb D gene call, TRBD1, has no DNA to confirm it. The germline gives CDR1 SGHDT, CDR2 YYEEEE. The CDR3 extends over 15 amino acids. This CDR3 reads CASRRGVSGSDTQYF.

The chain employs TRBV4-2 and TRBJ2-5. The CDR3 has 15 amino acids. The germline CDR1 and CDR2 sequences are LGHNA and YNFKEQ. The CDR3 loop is CASSQELVSQETQYF.

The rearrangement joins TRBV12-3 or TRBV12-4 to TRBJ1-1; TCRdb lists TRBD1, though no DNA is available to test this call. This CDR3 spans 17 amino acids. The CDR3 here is CASSSRDRGWWDTEAFF.

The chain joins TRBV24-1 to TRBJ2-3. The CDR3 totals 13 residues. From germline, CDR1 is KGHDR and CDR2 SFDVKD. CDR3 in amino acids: CATSDFFADTQYF.

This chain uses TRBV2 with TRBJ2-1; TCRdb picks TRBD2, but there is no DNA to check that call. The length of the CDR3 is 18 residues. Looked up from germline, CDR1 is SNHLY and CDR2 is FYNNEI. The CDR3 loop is CASLQFMLAGGLDDEQFF.

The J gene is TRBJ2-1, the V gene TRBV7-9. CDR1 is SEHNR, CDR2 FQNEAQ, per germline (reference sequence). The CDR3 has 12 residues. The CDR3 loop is CASSLRLPKSFF.

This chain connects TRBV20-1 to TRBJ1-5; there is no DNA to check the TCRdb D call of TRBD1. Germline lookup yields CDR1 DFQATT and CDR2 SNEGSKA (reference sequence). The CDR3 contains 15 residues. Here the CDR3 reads CSASAGFYSNQPQHF.

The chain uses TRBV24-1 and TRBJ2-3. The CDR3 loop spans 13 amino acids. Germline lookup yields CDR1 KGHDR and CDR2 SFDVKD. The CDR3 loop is CATSNGLTDTQYF.

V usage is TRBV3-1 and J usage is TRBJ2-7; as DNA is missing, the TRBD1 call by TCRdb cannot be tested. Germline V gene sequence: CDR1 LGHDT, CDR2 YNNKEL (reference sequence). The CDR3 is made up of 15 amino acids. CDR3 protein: CASSPPRTGSYEQYF.

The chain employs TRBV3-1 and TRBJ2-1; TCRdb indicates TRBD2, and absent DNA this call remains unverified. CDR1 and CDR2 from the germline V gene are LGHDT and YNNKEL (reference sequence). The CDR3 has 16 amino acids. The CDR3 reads CASSPTPSGSYNEQFF.

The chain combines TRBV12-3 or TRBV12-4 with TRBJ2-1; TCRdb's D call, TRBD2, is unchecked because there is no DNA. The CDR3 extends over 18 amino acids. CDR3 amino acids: CASSLVTGTSGSTDEQFF.

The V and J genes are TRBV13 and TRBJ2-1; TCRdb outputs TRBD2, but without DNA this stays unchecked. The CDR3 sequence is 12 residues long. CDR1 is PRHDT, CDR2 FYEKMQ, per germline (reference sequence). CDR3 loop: CASSLGSGREIF.

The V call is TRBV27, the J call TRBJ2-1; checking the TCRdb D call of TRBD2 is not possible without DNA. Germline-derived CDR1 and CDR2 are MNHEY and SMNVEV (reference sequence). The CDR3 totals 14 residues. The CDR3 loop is CASSLSLAGAEQFF.

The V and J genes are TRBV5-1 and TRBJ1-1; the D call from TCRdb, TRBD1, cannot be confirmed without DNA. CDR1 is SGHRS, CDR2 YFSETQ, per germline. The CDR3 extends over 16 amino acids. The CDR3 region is CASSSIGGPGNTEAFF. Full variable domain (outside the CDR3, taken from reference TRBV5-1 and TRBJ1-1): KAGVTQTPRYLIKTRGQQVTLSCSPISGHRSVSWYQQTPGQGLQFLFEYFSETQRNKGNFPGRFSGRQFSNSRSEMNVSTLELGDSALYLCASSSIGGPGNTEAFFGQGTRLTVV.